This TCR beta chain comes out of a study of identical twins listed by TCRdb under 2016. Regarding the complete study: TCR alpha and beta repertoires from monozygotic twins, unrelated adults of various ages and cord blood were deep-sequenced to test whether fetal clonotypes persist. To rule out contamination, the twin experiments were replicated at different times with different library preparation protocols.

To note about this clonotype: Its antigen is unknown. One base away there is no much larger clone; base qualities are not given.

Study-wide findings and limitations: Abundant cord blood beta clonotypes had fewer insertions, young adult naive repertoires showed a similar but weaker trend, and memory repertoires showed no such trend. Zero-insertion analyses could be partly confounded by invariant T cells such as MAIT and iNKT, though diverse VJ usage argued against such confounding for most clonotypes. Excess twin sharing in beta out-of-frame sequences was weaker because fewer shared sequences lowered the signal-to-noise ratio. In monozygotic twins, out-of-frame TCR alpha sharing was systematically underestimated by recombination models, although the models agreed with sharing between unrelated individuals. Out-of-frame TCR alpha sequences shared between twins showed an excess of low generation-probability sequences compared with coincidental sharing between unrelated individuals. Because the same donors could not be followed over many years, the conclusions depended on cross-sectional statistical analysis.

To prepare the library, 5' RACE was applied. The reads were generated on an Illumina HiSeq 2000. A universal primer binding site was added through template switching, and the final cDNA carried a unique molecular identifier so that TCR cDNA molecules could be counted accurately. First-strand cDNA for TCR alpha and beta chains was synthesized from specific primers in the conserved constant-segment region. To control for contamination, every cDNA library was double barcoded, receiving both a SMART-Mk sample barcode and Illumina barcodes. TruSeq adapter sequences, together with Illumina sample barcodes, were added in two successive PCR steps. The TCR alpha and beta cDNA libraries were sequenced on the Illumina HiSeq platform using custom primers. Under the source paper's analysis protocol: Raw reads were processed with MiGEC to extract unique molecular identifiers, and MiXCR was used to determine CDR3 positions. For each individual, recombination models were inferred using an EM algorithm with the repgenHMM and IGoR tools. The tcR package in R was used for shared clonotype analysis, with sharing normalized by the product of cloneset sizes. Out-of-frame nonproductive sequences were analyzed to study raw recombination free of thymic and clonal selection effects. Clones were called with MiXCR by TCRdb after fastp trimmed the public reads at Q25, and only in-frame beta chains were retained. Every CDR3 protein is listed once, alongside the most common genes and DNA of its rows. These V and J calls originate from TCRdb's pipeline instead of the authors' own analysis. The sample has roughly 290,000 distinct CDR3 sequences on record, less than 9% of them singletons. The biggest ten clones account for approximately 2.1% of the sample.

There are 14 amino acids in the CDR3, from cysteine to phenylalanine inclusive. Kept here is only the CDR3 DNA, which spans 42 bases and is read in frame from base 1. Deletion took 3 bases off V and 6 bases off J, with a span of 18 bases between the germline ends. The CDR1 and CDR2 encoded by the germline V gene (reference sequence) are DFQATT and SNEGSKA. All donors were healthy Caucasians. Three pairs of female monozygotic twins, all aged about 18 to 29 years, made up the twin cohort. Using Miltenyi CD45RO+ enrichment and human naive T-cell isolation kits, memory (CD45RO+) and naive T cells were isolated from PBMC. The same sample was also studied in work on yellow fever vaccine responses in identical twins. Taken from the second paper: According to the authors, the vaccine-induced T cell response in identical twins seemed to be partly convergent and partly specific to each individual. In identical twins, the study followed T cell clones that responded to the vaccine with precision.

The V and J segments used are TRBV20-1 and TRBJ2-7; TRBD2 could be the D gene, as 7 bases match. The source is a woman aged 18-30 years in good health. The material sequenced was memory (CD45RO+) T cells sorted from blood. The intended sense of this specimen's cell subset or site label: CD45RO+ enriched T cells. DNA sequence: TGCAGTGCTAGTAGGGGGGGAGGGCCAAGCGAGCAGTACTTC. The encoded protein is CSASRGGGPSEQYF.